The clone carrying this T cell receptor beta chain was counted between two and nine times. What it binds is unknown. TCRbeta library construction was performed incorporating unique molecular identifiers. TCRdb used MiXCR to reprocess the PCR reads, holding one entry per CDR3 protein. The sample records 85,000 to 120,000 distinct CDR3 sequences, approximately 8% being singletons. The length of the CDR3 is 17 residues. V was clipped by 3 bases and J by 0 bases; unmatched bases: 6. These data come from a study of T-cell reconstitution after alpha-beta-depleted transplantation in children. Study conclusions and caveats: Several hundred expanded graft clones reportedly were the source of alpha-beta T cells about two months after transplant.

The starting material was PBMCs, obtained before TCRalphabeta/CD19-depleted stem cell transplant. The chain couples TRBV12-3 or TRBV12-4 to TRBJ2-1, with TRBD1 matching over 9 bases. This TCR was recovered from a boy aged 2 to 9 with acute lymphoblastic leukemia, due to receive a stem cell transplant. The DNA of the CDR3 is TGTGCCAGCAGTTTGGGGACAGGGAGAATCTCCTACAATGAGCAGTTCTTC. Amino acid sequence: CASSLGTGRISYNEQFF.